The 18 T cell receptor beta chains presented below share a single source sample, sequenced in a study of CXCR3-negative and CXCR3-positive naive CD8 T cells. Whole-study results and caveats: TRB CDR3s of CXCR3-positive naive cells were more hydrophobic than those of CXCR3-negative naive cells.

cDNA libraries for TRB were generated by 5' RACE incorporating UMI labels. No DNA is given; TCRdb re-called the 5' RACE reads and lists each CDR3 protein once. The sample has fewer than 90,000 distinct CDR3 sequences. The antigens of these receptors remain unknown. The specimen was naive CXCR3+ CD8+ T cells from blood. Regarding subset: CD45RO-CCR7+CD27+CD95- naive CD8+ T cells expressing CXCR3 (TNR3+). Receptors were obtained from a human donor in good health. Some clones in this sample may be carry-over from other donors' samples.

This sequence joins TRBV30 and TRBJ2-7; the D gene TCRdb calls, TRBD1, cannot be checked with no DNA. The CDR3 spans 11 residues. The germline V gene encodes CDR1 GTSNPN and CDR2 SVGIG (reference sequence). CDR3 residues: CAWTGNYEQYF.

The genes are TRBV12-3 or TRBV12-4 and TRBJ2-2; TCRdb's D call of TRBD1 is untestable without DNA. The CDR3 runs to 11 residues. This CDR3 is CASRGVGELFF.

This chain connects TRBV30 to TRBJ1-2; there is no DNA to check the TCRdb D call of TRBD1. The CDR3 loop spans 13 amino acids. CDR1 is GTSNPN, CDR2 SVGIG, per germline (reference sequence). The CDR3 spells CAWRADGIDGYTF.

This clonotype counts as medium-sized (0.01 to 0.1%) by frequency. The chain recombines TRBV7-8 with TRBJ1-4; TCRdb's D call, TRBD1, is unchecked because there is no DNA. CDR3 length equals 15 residues. The germline CDR1 and CDR2 sequences are SGHVS and FQNEAQ. The CDR3 here is CASSLVLGVGEKLFF.

The chain joins TRBV28 to TRBJ2-2; TCRdb outputs TRBD2, but without DNA this stays unchecked. This CDR3 has 15 residues. Germline CDR1 reads MDHEN; CDR2 reads SYDVKM. CDR3 protein: CASSLRDSTTGELFF.

The chain couples TRBV7-9 to TRBJ2-5; without DNA, the TCRdb call of TRBD2 cannot be checked. The CDR3 loop spans 17 amino acids. Germline assignment: CDR1 SEHNR and CDR2 FQNEAQ (reference sequence). CDR3 region: CASSSSTQLALVETQYF.

The chain joins TRBV5-6 to TRBJ2-1; lacking DNA, the TRBD1 call made by TCRdb goes unchecked. Looked up from germline, CDR1 is SGHDT and CDR2 is YYEEEE. This CDR3 is built from 12 residues. This chain's CDR3 is CASSFKAGAGFF.

V gene TRBV5-6 combines with J gene TRBJ2-7; TCRdb lists TRBD2, though no DNA is available to test this call. CDR1 and CDR2 (germline): SGHDT, YYEEEE. CDR3 size: 13 residues. This chain's CDR3 is CASSREAADEQYF.

The V call is TRBV10-3, the J call TRBJ2-3; the TCRdb call, TRBD2, lacks DNA for checking. CDR3 length equals 15 residues. Germline V gene lookup returns CDR1 ENHRY and CDR2 SYGVKD. CDR3: CAAQNTSSGEDTQYF.

V and J are TRBV20-1 and TRBJ1-2; TCRdb's D gene call, TRBD1, goes unchecked for lack of DNA. This CDR3 region has 13 residues. The V gene's germline CDR1 is DFQATT and CDR2 SNEGSKA (reference sequence). CDR3 loop: CSARSREDYGYTF.

The V and J genes are TRBV29-1 and TRBJ2-2; without DNA, the TCRdb call of TRBD2 cannot be checked. The CDR3 consists of 19 residues. CDR1 is SQVTM and CDR2 is ANQGSEA in the germline V gene. CDR3 in amino acids: CSVEDAGDLTYANTGELFF.

V usage is TRBV4-1 and J usage is TRBJ2-7; TCRdb's assignment of TRBD1 cannot be checked, as there is no DNA. In germline, CDR1 is MGHRA, CDR2 YSYEKL. CDR3 length equals 14 residues. CDR3: CASSLTAGSYEQYF.

V usage is TRBV30 and J usage is TRBJ2-1. The CDR3 has 12 amino acids. CDR1 and CDR2 from the germline V gene are GTSNPN and SVGIG (reference sequence). CDR3 region: CAWSESGDEQFF. The full variable domain, completed using reference TRBV30 and TRBJ2-1, is SQTIHQWPATLVQPVGSPLSLECTVEGTSNPNLYWYRQAAGRGLQLLFYSVGIGQISSEVPQNLSASRPQDRQFILSSKKLLLSDSGFYLCAWSESGDEQFFGPGTRLTVL.

The chain recombines TRBV29-1 with TRBJ2-2; the D call from TCRdb, TRBD2, cannot be confirmed without DNA. CDR1 and CDR2 (germline): SQVTM, ANQGSEA. The CDR3 loop spans 13 amino acids. The CDR3 region is CSVVLAFTGELFF.

This chain connects TRBV12-3 or TRBV12-4 to TRBJ2-1; checking the TCRdb D call of TRBD1 is not possible without DNA. CDR3 length equals 16 residues. The CDR3 region is CASRGERGRSYNEQFF.

The rearrangement uses TRBV5-1 and TRBJ2-3. The CDR3 is 14 residues long. Germline CDR1 and CDR2: SGHRS and YFSETQ. The chain's CDR3 is CASSKGLSTDTQYF.

The chain couples TRBV10-3 to TRBJ1-5. The CDR3 has 13 amino acids. Germline V gene data show CDR1 as ENHRY and CDR2 as SYGVKD. The CDR3 region is CAISQGDNQSQHF.

This rearrangement joins TRBV5-1 to TRBJ2-7; TCRdb selects TRBD1, and the lack of DNA leaves this call unchecked. The CDR3 sequence is 15 residues long. The germline V gene encodes CDR1 SGHRS and CDR2 YFSETQ. The CDR3 protein is CASSQQTGTVYEQYF.